This T cell receptor beta chain came from a study of blood T cell repertoires in COVID-19. Trimming stripped 2 bases from V and 9 bases from J, with 14 bases between. CDR3 length: 15 amino acids. From germline, CDR1 is LGHDT and CDR2 YNNKEL (reference sequence). Assay used: immunoSEQ multiplex PCR; TCRdb lists only in-frame clones, some missing. The data show 50,000 to 65,000 clones, over 80% seen once. Sequenced sample: peripheral blood. The chain recombines TRBV3-1 (or the pseudogene TRBV3-2) with TRBJ1-6; D ambiguous. This TCR came from a woman aged 60 to 75 with acute or convalescent COVID-19. The CDR3 sequence: CASSQNEGTGSPLHF. Written as DNA, the CDR3 is TGTGCCAGCAGCCAAAACGAGGGTACGGGTTCACCCCTCCACTTT.